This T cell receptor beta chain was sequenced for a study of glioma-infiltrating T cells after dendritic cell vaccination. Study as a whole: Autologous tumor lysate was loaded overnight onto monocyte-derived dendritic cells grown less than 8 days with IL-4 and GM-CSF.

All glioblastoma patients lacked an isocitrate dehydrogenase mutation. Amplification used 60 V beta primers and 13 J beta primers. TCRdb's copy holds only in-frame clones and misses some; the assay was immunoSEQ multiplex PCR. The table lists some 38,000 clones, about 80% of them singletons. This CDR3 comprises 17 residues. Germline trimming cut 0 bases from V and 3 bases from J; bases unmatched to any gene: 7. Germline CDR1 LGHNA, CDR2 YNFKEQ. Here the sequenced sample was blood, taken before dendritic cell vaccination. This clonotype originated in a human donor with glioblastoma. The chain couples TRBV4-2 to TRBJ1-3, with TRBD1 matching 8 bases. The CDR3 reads CASSQDDVRGRGNTIYF. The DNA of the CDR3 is TGTGCCAGCAGCCAAGATGACGTCAGGGGGCGTGGAAACACCATATATTTT.